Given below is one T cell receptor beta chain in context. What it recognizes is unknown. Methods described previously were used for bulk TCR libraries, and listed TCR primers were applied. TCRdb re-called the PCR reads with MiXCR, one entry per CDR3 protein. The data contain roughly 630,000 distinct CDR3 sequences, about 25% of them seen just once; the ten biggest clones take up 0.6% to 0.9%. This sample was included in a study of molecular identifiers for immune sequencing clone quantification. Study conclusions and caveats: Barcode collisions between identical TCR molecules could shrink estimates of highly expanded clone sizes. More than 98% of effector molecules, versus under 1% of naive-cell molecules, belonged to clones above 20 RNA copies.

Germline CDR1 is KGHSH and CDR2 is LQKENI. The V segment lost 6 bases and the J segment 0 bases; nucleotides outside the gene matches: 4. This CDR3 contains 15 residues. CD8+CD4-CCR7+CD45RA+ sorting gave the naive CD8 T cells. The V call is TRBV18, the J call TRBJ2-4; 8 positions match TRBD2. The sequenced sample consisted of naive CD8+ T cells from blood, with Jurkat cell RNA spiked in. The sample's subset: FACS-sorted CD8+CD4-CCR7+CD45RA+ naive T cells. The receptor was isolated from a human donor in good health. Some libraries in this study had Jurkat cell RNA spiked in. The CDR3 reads CASSESGGAKNIQYF. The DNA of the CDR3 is TGTGCCAGCTCGGAAAGCGGGGGAGCCAAAAACATTCAGTACTTC.